The 13 T cell receptor beta chains presented below share a single source sample, sequenced in a study of Ad26.COV2.S vaccination and SARS-CoV-2 variants. The sample's treatment: around 19 received Ad26.COV2.S at low or high dose, single or two shots; roughly 5 received placebo; per-sample allocation not given. At day 63 after the first vaccine or placebo injection, samples were drawn. Libraries were prepared by immunoSEQ multiplex PCR; TCRdb keeps only in-frame clonotypes and omits some of them. The sample holds under 400,000 clones, around 86% seen once. The source was peripheral blood, collected in a trial of Ad26.COV2.S vaccine versus placebo. Receptors were obtained from a person aged 18-60 years who received the Ad26.COV2.S COVID-19 vaccine or a placebo.

V usage is TRBV4-3 and J usage is TRBJ2-1, with TRBD1 identical over 8 bases. The J segment lost 0 bases and the V segment lost 3 bases, leaving 7 bases of the junction unmatched. Germline loops: CDR1 LGHNA, CDR2 YSLEER. The CDR3 length is 17 residues. The CDR3: CASSQQGALVSYNEQFF. The CDR3 DNA reads as TGCGCCAGCAGCCAGCAGGGGGCCCTTGTCTCCTACAATGAGCAGTTCTTC.

The rearrangement joins TRBV30 to TRBJ2-1; 10 nucleotides line up with TRBD2. CDR1 is GTSNPN, CDR2 SVGIG, per germline (reference sequence). Trimming took 4 bases from V and 5 from J; bases not matched to a gene: 8. The CDR3 totals 15 residues. This chain's CDR3 is CAWTRGAGGHNEQFF. CDR3 DNA sequence: TGTGCCTGGACCCGCGGAGCGGGGGGGCACAATGAGCAGTTCTTC.

This sequence joins TRBV5-1 and TRBJ1-2; D is unresolved. The V end lost 4 bases, the J end lost 4 bases, and 14 bases lay between the germline ends. CDR1 SGHRS and CDR2 YFSETQ come from the germline V gene. The CDR3 has 14 residues. The CDR3 sequence: CASSPGREAYGYTF. The DNA for the CDR3 is TGCGCCAGCAGCCCGGGGAGGGAGGCCTATGGCTACACCTTC.

This clone has only a few counts. The chain carries TRBV4-1 and TRBJ1-5, with no clear D. V was trimmed by 0 bases and J by 1 base, leaving 10 bases between them. Germline V gene sequence: CDR1 MGHRA, CDR2 YSYEKL. The CDR3 runs to 16 residues. In DNA form, the CDR3 reads TGCGCCAGCAGCCAAGAAGGTACGGGAAGCAATCAGCCCCAGCATTTT. This gives the protein CASSQEGTGSNQPQHF.

The V and J genes are TRBV5-6 and TRBJ1-4; no firm D call. Germline V lookup: CDR1 SGHDT, CDR2 YYEEEE. The germline V and J ends were trimmed by 7 bases and 8 bases, with 15 bases remaining between them. This CDR3 contains 13 residues. This chain's CDR3 is CASSRVVGEKLFF. The CDR3 nucleotides read TGTGCCAGCTCTAGAGTCGTGGGGGAAAAACTGTTTTTT.

V usage is TRBV15 and J usage is TRBJ2-2; TRBD2 is a possible D gene (6 bases). V was trimmed by 0 bases and J by 7 bases, leaving 12 bases between them. The germline CDR1 and CDR2 sequences are LNHNV and YYDKDF (reference sequence). The CDR3 is 15 residues long. CDR3 sequence: CATSRDLTAGGELFF. As DNA, the CDR3 is TGTGCCACCAGCAGAGATCTCACAGCGGGCGGGGAGCTGTTTTTT.

V usage is TRBV4-1 and J usage is TRBJ2-1, with 9 positions matching TRBD2. J gave up 7 bases and V 0 bases, and 7 bases lay outside the gene matches. The CDR3 runs 16 residues. Germline V gene lookup returns CDR1 MGHRA and CDR2 YSYEKL. CDR3: CASSQEGSGGGNEQFF. The CDR3 nucleotides read TGCGCCAGCAGCCAAGAAGGTAGCGGGGGTGGAAATGAGCAGTTCTTC.

The rearrangement joins TRBV30 to TRBJ2-7, with TRBD1 matching over 7 bases. V shed 2 bases and J 3 bases; nucleotides not matched to a gene: 13. Germline assignment: CDR1 GTSNPN and CDR2 SVGIG (reference sequence). This CDR3 comprises 16 residues. CDR3 amino acids: CAWSSDREGKDYEQYF. The CDR3 DNA follows: TGTGCCTGGAGTTCCGACAGGGAAGGTAAAGACTACGAGCAGTACTTC. Looking up the rest from reference TRBV30 and TRBJ2-7 gives the full variable domain: SQTIHQWPATLVQPVGSPLSLECTVEGTSNPNLYWYRQAAGRGLQLLFYSVGIGQISSEVPQNLSASRPQDRQFILSSKKLLLSDSGFYLCAWSSDREGKDYEQYFGPGTRLTVT.

This sequence joins TRBV12-5 and TRBJ2-7; 9 nucleotides align to TRBD1. Per the germline V gene, CDR1 is LGHNT and CDR2 is FRNRAP. J was trimmed by 2 bases and V by 9 bases; bases with no gene match: 5. This CDR3 has 13 residues. The CDR3 region has the DNA TGTGCTAGCGGACAGGGGCCTCCCTACGAGCAGTACTTC. Translating it yields CASGQGPPYEQYF.

The gene calls are TRBV5-1 and TRBJ1-1, with D possibly matching TRBD1 (5 bases). V lost 0 bases, J lost 2 bases, and 11 bases lay in between. CDR3 length equals 15 residues. Germline V gene sequence: CDR1 SGHRS, CDR2 YFSETQ. CDR3 coding DNA: TGCGCCAGCAGCTTGGCCTTAGGGGTAAACACTGAAGCTTTCTTT. As protein: CASSLALGVNTEAFF.

V is TRBV18 and J is TRBJ2-5, with 7 bases lining up with TRBD1. This CDR3 is built from 13 residues. CDR1 and CDR2 from the germline V gene are KGHSH and LQKENI. Losses at the gene ends were 9 bases for V and 0 bases for J; bases not matched to a gene: 4. The CDR3 DNA follows: TGTGCCAGTACGACAGGGCACCAAGAGACCCAGTACTTC. Amino acid sequence: CASTTGHQETQYF.

This clone has more than one count but fewer than ten. The chain recombines TRBV14 with TRBJ2-3, with TRBD2 identical over 10 bases. Germline assignment: CDR1 SGHDN and CDR2 FVKESK. CDR3 length: 16 amino acids. After removal of 2 bases from V and 4 bases from J, the junction contained 6 bases not matched to a gene. Written as DNA, the CDR3 is TGTGCCAGCAGCCAAATAAGCGGGGGGGCGTCAGATACGCAGTATTTT. Translation gives CASSQISGGASDTQYF.

As concerns this clone: Its ends do not fully match the called genes, so a read error is possible. The chain combines TRBV7-7 with TRBJ2-7; unclear D gene. The CDR3 is 13 residues long. Germline CDR1 SSHAT, CDR2 FNYEAQ (reference sequence). CDR3 in DNA: TGTGCTAGCAGCTTAGACCATCGGGACGAGCAGTACTTC. Its protein is CASSLDHRDEQYF.